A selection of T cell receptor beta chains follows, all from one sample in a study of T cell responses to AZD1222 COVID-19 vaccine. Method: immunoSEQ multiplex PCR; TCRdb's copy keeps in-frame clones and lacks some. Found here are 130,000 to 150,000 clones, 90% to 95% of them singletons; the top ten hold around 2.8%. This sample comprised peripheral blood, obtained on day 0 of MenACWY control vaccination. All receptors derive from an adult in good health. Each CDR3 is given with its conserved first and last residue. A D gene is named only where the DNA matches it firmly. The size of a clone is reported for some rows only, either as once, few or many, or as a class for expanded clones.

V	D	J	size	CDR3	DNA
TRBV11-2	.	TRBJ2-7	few	CASSLRGGDEQYF	TGTGCCAGCAGCTTAAGGGGAGGCGACGAGCAGTACTTC
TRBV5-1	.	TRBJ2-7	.	CASSLALRTGGRTYEQYF	TGCGCCAGCAGCTTGGCCCTCAGAACGGGGGGCAGAACCTACGAGCAGTACTTC
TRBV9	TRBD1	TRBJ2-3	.	CASSIDTRSLGQGATDTQYF	TGTGCCAGCAGCATAGACACCCGGAGCTTGGGACAGGGAGCGACAGATACGCAGTATTTT
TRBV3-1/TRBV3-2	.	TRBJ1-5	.	CASSQDMNQPQHF	TGTGCCAGCAGCCAAGATATGAATCAGCCCCAGCATTTT
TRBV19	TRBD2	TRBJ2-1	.	CASSAGLAGGSSYNEQFF	TGTGCCAGCAGCGCGGGACTAGCGGGGGGGAGCTCCTACAATGAGCAGTTCTTC
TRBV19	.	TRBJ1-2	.	CASSTGRRYGYTF	TGTGCCAGTAGTACGGGACGGCGCTATGGCTACACCTTC
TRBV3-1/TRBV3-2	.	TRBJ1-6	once	CASSPKRSSYNSPLHF	TGTGCCAGCAGCCCGAAGAGGAGCTCCTATAATTCACCCCTCCACTTT
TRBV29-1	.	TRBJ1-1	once	CSARRLDTEAFF	TGCAGCGCGCGCCGGCTCGACACTGAAGCTTTCTTT
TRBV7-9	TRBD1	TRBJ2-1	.	CASSHRARGLNEQFF	TGTGCCAGCAGCCATAGGGCCAGGGGGTTGAATGAGCAGTTCTTC
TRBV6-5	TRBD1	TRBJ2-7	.	CASSGEPGGYEQYF	TGTGCCAGCAGCGGCGAACCAGGGGGCTACGAGCAGTACTTC
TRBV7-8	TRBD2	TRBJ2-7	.	CASSPRGGLPGGEQYF	TGTGCCAGCAGCCCACGGGGGGGGCTGCCGGGGGGCGAGCAGTACTTC
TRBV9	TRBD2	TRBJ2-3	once	CASSVAPAGGKGTQYF	TGTGCCAGCAGCGTAGCCCCAGCGGGGGGGAAGGGAACGCAGTATTTT